Listed here are 3 T cell receptor beta chains from one sample, sequenced in a study of siplizumab effects on memory and regulatory T cells. TCRdb's table, derived via immunoSEQ multiplex PCR, lists solely in-frame clones and lacks some. Here the sample spans around 110,000 clones, approximately 94% being singletons. Sequencing was done on a sample of non-Treg CD4+ T cells sorted from blood. The receptors stem from a human donor in good health.

This chain links TRBV10-1 with TRBJ2-3; D gene unclear. In germline, CDR1 is WNHNN, CDR2 SYGVQD (reference sequence). This CDR3 has 13 residues. V lost 2 bases and J 2 bases, leaving 5 bases between the germline ends. CDR3 protein: CASSEPNTDTQYF. As DNA, the CDR3 is TGCGCCAGCAGTGAGCCTAACACAGATACGCAGTATTTT.

This clone was picked up one time. This chain uses TRBV19 with TRBJ1-5; 8 bases map to TRBD1. J gave up 7 bases and V 7 bases, and 9 bases lay outside the gene matches. This CDR3 has 14 residues. Germline lookup yields CDR1 LNHDA and CDR2 SQIVND (reference sequence). CDR3 region: CASKRDRGRQPQHF. CDR3 nucleotide sequence: TGTGCCAGTAAGCGAGACAGGGGACGCCAGCCCCAGCATTTT.

The rearrangement links TRBV7-9 to TRBJ2-3, with TRBD1 matching 7 bases. V was clipped by 6 bases and J by 14 bases; unmatched bases: 11. From germline, CDR1 is SEHNR and CDR2 FQNEAQ (reference sequence). The CDR3 sequence is 12 residues long. The CDR3 DNA sequence: TGTGCCAGCAGTCCCGAGTCTACAGGGGCGTATTTT. Translating gives CASSPESTGAYF.